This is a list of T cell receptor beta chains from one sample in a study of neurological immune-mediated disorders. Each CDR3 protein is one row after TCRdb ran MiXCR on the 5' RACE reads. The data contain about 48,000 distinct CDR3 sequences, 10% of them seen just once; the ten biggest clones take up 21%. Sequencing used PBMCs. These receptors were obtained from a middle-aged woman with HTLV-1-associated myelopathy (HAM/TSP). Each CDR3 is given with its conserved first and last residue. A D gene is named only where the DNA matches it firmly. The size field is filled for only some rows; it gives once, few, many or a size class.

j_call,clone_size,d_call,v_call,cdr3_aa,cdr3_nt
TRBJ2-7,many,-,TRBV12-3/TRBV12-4,CASSPWEAPHEQYF,TGTGCCAGCAGCCCGTGGGAGGCCCCCCACGAGCAGTACTTC
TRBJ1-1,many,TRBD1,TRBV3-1,CASSQVQGLTEAFF,TGTGCCAGCAGCCAGGTACAGGGGTTAACTGAAGCTTTCTTT
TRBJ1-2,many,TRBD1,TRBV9,CASSDFGDREGGYTF,TGTGCCAGCAGCGACTTTGGGGACAGGGAGGGCGGCTACACCTTC
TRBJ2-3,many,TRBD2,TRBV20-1,CSAQKGLSTDTQYF,TGCAGTGCACAGAAGGGACTAAGCACAGATACGCAGTATTTT
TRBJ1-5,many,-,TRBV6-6,CASGTSNQPQHF,TGTGCCAGCGGGACTAGCAATCAGCCCCAGCATTTT
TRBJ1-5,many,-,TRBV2,CASSLIGAGNQPQHF,TGTGCCAGCAGTCTTATTGGAGCGGGTAATCAGCCCCAGCATTTT
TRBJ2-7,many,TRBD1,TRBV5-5,CASSSSRGQGYEQYF,TGTGCCAGCAGCTCCTCTCGGGGACAGGGCTACGAGCAGTACTTC
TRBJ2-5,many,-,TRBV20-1,CSAEPRGGWETQYF,TGCAGTGCCGAGCCGAGGGGGGGATGGGAGACCCAGTACTTC
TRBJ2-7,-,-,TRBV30,CAWQMTAEQYF,TGTGCCTGGCAGATGACAGCCGAGCAGTACTTC
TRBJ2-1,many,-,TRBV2,CASSPVGEQFF,TGTGCCAGCAGCCCAGTTGGTGAGCAGTTCTTC
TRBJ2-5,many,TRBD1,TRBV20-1,CSARVLSGGETQYF,TGCAGTGCTAGGGTTTTATCAGGGGGAGAGACCCAGTACTTC
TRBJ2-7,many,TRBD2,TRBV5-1,CASSLSGDHPYEQYF,TGCGCCAGCAGCCTTAGCGGGGATCACCCCTACGAGCAGTACTTC
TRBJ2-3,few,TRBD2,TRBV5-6,CASSYTGTSFTDTQYF,TGTGCCAGCAGCTACACCGGGACTAGCTTCACAGATACGCAGTATTTT
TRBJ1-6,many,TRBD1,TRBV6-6,CASSTGQGYNSPLHF,TGTGCCAGCAGTACGGGACAGGGTTATAATTCACCCCTCCACTTT
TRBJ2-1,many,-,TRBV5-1,CASFDSYNEQFF,TGCGCCAGCTTCGACTCCTACAATGAGCAGTTCTTC
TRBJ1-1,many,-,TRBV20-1,CSARLVGGPSTEAFF,TGCAGTGCTAGATTGGTTGGGGGCCCGAGCACTGAAGCTTTCTTT
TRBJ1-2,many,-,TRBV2,CASSRDNYYGYTF,TGTGCCAGCAGTAGGGACAACTACTATGGCTACACCTTC
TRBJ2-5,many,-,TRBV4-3,CASSQELAPGETQYF,TGCGCCAGCAGCCAAGAACTAGCCCCGGGGGAGACCCAGTACTTC
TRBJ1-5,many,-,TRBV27,CASSSSKMWEPQHF,TGTGCCAGCAGTTCGTCCAAAATGTGGGAGCCCCAGCATTTT
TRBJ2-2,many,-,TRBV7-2,CASSLAMLNTGELFF,TGTGCCAGCAGCTTAGCGATGCTAAACACCGGGGAGCTGTTTTTT
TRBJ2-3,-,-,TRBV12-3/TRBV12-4,CTTLRVADTQYF,TGTACCACCCTCAGGGTCGCAGATACGCAGTATTTT
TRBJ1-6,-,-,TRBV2,CASSEGRAFYNSPLHF,TGTGCCAGCAGTGAAGGACGTGCGTTCTATAATTCACCCCTCCACTTT
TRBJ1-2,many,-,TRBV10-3,CAISDFRRDGYTF,TGTGCCATCAGTGATTTTCGGCGGGATGGCTACACCTTC
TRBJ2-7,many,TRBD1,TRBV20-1,CSARVPGQVDEQYF,TGCAGTGCTAGAGTTCCGGGACAGGTGGACGAGCAGTACTTC
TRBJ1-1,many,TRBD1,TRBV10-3,CAISRQGADTEAFF,TGTGCCATCAGCCGACAGGGGGCTGACACTGAAGCTTTCTTT
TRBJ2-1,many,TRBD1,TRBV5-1,CASSLGTGSYNEQFF,TGCGCCAGCAGCTTGGGGACAGGTTCCTACAATGAGCAGTTCTTC
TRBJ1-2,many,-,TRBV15,CATSRPFSGVRDYGYTF,TGTGCCACCAGCAGACCGTTCTCGGGAGTAAGGGACTATGGCTACACCTTC
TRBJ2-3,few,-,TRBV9,CASGHQTSTDTQYF,TGTGCCAGCGGGCACCAGACTAGCACAGATACGCAGTATTTT
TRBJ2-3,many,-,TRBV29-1,CSVDLFDTQYF,TGCAGCGTTGATCTCTTCGATACGCAGTATTTT
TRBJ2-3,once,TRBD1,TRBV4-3,CDSSLSRGSTDTQYF,TGCGACAGCAGCCTCAGCAGGGGGAGCACAGATACGCAGTATTTT
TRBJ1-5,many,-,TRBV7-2,CASSLNINQPQHF,TGTGCCAGCAGCTTAAATATCAATCAGCCCCAGCATTTT
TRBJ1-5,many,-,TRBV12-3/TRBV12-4,CASSLGRGNSNQPQHF,TGTGCCAGCAGTCTTGGTAGGGGGAATAGCAATCAGCCCCAGCATTTT
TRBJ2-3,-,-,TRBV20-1,CSARVRGGTDTQYF,TGCAGTGCTAGAGTTCGCGGGGGCACAGATACGCAGTATTTT
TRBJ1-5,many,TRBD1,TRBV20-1,CSALTGQGYSNQPQHF,TGCAGTGCTTTGACAGGGCAAGGGTATAGCAATCAGCCCCAGCATTTT
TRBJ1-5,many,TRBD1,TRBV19,CASSLDRGGNQPQHF,TGTGCCAGTAGTCTAGACAGGGGAGGCAATCAGCCCCAGCATTTT
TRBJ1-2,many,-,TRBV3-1,CASSQDWTASSYGYTF,TGTGCCAGCAGCCAAGATTGGACAGCGTCATCCTATGGCTACACCTTC
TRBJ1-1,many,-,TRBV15,CATSRVEAIREAFF,TGTGCCACCAGCAGAGTGGAAGCTATCCGCGAAGCTTTCTTT
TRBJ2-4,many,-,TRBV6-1,CASSERLRVAKNIQYF,TGTGCCAGCAGTGAACGGCTCCGGGTAGCCAAAAACATTCAGTACTTC
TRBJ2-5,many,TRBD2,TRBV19,CASSRETSKYQETQYF,TGTGCCAGTAGTAGGGAGACTAGCAAGTACCAAGAGACCCAGTACTTC
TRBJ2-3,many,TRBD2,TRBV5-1,CASSWAGGIGDTQYF,TGCGCCAGCAGCTGGGCGGGGGGGATCGGTGATACGCAGTATTTT